The T cell receptor beta chain described here comes from a study of beta chain features in type 1 diabetes. General study findings and limits: TCRB repertoires of naive, central memory and Treg cells appeared more similar among patients than among healthy donors. A moderate, significant TCRB CDR3 shortening appeared in type 1 diabetes across four CD4+ subsets.

The entirety of the isolated RNA underwent reverse transcription, so expressed TCRB transcripts were sequenced. Sequenced by immunoSEQ multiplex PCR; TCRdb stores in-frame clones only, minus some. This table holds hundreds of thousands of clones, around 15% found once. The V and J ends lost 4 bases and 10 bases, in that order; junction bases with no gene match: 3. The CDR3 has 14 amino acids. The V gene's germline CDR1 is LNHNV and CDR2 YYDKDF (reference sequence). On this clone: What it binds is unknown.

The V call is TRBV15, the J call TRBJ1-6; 11 bases are a match to TRBD1. The TCR was taken from a man aged 18 to 29 with type 1 diabetes. Sequencing was carried out using naive CD4+ T cells from blood. The CDR3: CATSTDRGPSPLHF. CDR3 nucleotides: TGTGCCACCAGCACGGACAGGGGGCCCTCACCCCTCCACTTT.